Presented here are 5 T cell receptor beta chains from one specimen sequenced in a study of blood T cell repertoires in COVID-19. Assay used: immunoSEQ multiplex PCR; TCRdb lists only in-frame clones, some missing. The top ten clones hold approximately 18% of a sample with 150,000 to 200,000 clones, over 70% of them seen once. The material sequenced was peripheral blood. The receptors come from a woman aged 70-85 years who had recovered from COVID-19.

This clone was seen a single time. This chain links TRBV24-1 with TRBJ1-5; tentatively, D is TRBD1 (6 bases). Per the germline V gene, CDR1 is KGHDR and CDR2 is SFDVKD. Trimming shortened V by 9 bases and J by 5 bases, and 13 bases separated the two germline ends. This CDR3 has 13 residues. The CDR3 bases are TGTGCCACCGGTCCGGGGGGCCATCAGCCCCAGCATTTT. Translation: CATGPGGHQPQHF.

This rearrangement joins TRBV30 to TRBJ1-5; D ambiguous. The CDR3 is 13 amino acids. Germline V gene data show CDR1 as GTSNPN and CDR2 as SVGIG (reference sequence). With 1 base removed from V and 6 bases from J, the gap between germline ends came to 10 bases. This chain's CDR3 is CAWSAAWAQPQHF. DNA of the CDR3: TGTGCCTGGAGTGCGGCCTGGGCTCAGCCCCAGCATTTT. The whole variable domain, remainder taken from reference TRBV30 and TRBJ1-5, is SQTIHQWPATLVQPVGSPLSLECTVEGTSNPNLYWYRQAAGRGLQLLFYSVGIGQISSEVPQNLSASRPQDRQFILSSKKLLLSDSGFYLCAWSAAWAQPQHFGDGTRLSIL.

This clone has only a few counts. This chain uses TRBV7-6 with TRBJ1-1; D unclear. V lost 4 bases and J 6 bases, leaving 9 bases between the germline ends. The CDR3 has 12 residues. Germline CDR1 reads SGHVS; CDR2 reads FNYEAQ. The CDR3 sequence: CASSSNLAEAFF. DNA of the CDR3: TGTGCCAGCAGCTCTAATTTGGCTGAAGCTTTCTTT.

V gene TRBV6-6 combines with J gene TRBJ1-3, with 7 bases fitting TRBD1. CDR1 is MNHNY, CDR2 SVGAGI, per germline (reference sequence). The CDR3 length is 16 residues. Germline trimming cut 2 bases from V and 1 base from J; bases unmatched to any gene: 5. For the CDR3, the DNA is TGTGCCAGCAGTTACACCTCAGGGGGTTCTGGAAACACCATATATTTT. Amino acids: CASSYTSGGSGNTIYF.

The rearrangement links TRBV4-1 to TRBJ1-4; D may be TRBD1 (5 bases). The V and J ends lost 5 bases and 4 bases respectively, with 11 bases between them. CDR3 length equals 14 residues. The germline V gene has CDR1 MGHRA and CDR2 YSYEKL. CDR3 protein: CASSSRQNNEKLFF. Written as DNA, the CDR3 is TGCGCCAGCAGCTCTCGACAGAATAATGAAAAACTGTTTTTT.